A selection of T cell receptor beta chains follows, all from one sample in a study of T-cell reconstitution after alpha-beta-depleted transplantation in children. TCRdb re-called the PCR reads through MiXCR, storing one row per CDR3 protein. The data show some 550,000 distinct CDR3 sequences, 20% to 25% seen once. The material sequenced was PBMCs, mostly from graft donor cells, taken 360 days after TCRalphabeta/CD19-depleted stem cell transplant. The receptors were gathered from a boy younger than two who had a stem cell transplant for acute myeloid leukemia, so the T cells may come from the graft donor. The CDR3 runs from the conserved cysteine through the conserved F or W. A D gene is named only where the DNA matches it firmly. Not all rows give a size; the values are once, few, many and, for expanded clones, a class.

TRBJ2-1,many,TRBV7-2,TRBD2,TGTGCCAGCAGCACAGAAGGACTAGCGGATAATGAGCAGTTCTTC,CASSTEGLADNEQFF
TRBJ2-5,NA,TRBV7-6,NA,TGTGCCAGCAGCCCCTCCCAGAAGACCCAGTACTTC,CASSPSQKTQYF
TRBJ2-3,many,TRBV5-6,NA,TGTGCCAGCAGCTTGGTGTGGGGGGCAGGAGATACGCAGTATTTT,CASSLVWGAGDTQYF
TRBJ2-1,many,TRBV20-1,NA,TGCAGTGCTAGACCACCGCAGGTCTACAATGAGCAGTTCTTC,CSARPPQVYNEQFF
TRBJ2-2,few,TRBV6-1,NA,TGTGCCAGCAGTCGTACCCAGGGTTCCGGGGAGCTGTTTTTT,CASSRTQGSGELFF
TRBJ1-5,many,TRBV12-3/TRBV12-4,NA,TGTGCCAGCAGTTCTGGCCAGCCCCAGCATTTT,CASSSGQPQHF
TRBJ2-1,NA,TRBV7-6,TRBD2,TGTGCCAGCAGCGCGGGACTAGCGGCCTACAATGAGCAGTTCTTC,CASSAGLAAYNEQFF
TRBJ1-5,NA,TRBV10-3,NA,TGTGCCATCGGGACCGGCAATCAGCCCCAGCATTTT,CAIGTGNQPQHF
TRBJ2-1,NA,TRBV6-4,NA,TGTGCCAGCAGTGACCACCAGCGGGCGAAAAATGAGCAGTTCTTC,CASSDHQRAKNEQFF
TRBJ1-5,NA,TRBV20-1,NA,TGCAGTGCTAGGTCCTCAGGGCGCAATCAGCCCCAGCATTTT,CSARSSGRNQPQHF
TRBJ2-5,many,TRBV7-2,NA,TGTGCCAGCAGCTTAGGAGAGGCCGTAGAGACCCAGTACTTC,CASSLGEAVETQYF
TRBJ2-3,few,TRBV7-9,NA,TGTGCCAGCAGCCGAGAGGGGGGACAGCGCACAGATACGCAGTATTTT,CASSREGGQRTDTQYF
TRBJ2-2,NA,TRBV2,TRBD1,TGTGCCAGCAGGGGACAGGGCTACACCGGGGAGCTGTTTTTT,CASRGQGYTGELFF